One and the same sample provided the 10 T cell receptor beta chains below, sequenced in a study of blood T cell repertoires in COVID-19. Measured with immunoSEQ multiplex PCR; TCRdb has only the in-frame clones, and not every one. The sample lists some 210,000 clones; approximately 81% were seen once. The source material was peripheral blood. The origin of the receptors is a human donor in a cohort sampled during active COVID-19.

For the CDR3, the DNA is TGTGCCAGCAGCCAAGGTGGGGCTTTCGCTGAAGCTTTCTTT. Protein product: CASSQGGAFAEAFF. The chain links TRBV3-1 (or the pseudogene TRBV3-2) to TRBJ1-1; TRBD1 might be the D (5 bases). V shed 1 base and J shed 6 bases, with 12 bases lying between them. The germline V gene has CDR1 LGHDT and CDR2 YNNKEL (reference sequence). CDR3 length equals 14 residues.

CDR3 region: CASSPEWATYEQYF. CDR3 sequence (DNA): TGCGCCAGCAGCCCAGAGTGGGCAACCTACGAGCAGTACTTC. The V and J genes are TRBV5-1 and TRBJ2-7; unclear D gene. The CDR3 extends over 14 amino acids. Germline CDR1 SGHRS, CDR2 YFSETQ. The V gene lost 4 bases and the J gene lost 2 bases, with 13 bases spanning the gap. Based on the CDR3 plus reference TRBV5-1 and TRBJ2-7, the full variable domain is KAGVTQTPRYLIKTRGQQVTLSCSPISGHRSVSWYQQTPGQGLQFLFEYFSETQRNKGNFPGRFSGRQFSNSRSEMNVSTLELGDSALYLCASSPEWATYEQYFGPGTRLTVT.

The chain employs TRBV5-6 and TRBJ1-1; possibly TRBD1 for D (5 bases). From germline, CDR1 is SGHDT and CDR2 YYEEEE. V lost 2 bases, J lost 0 bases, and 14 bases lay in between. This CDR3 comprises 16 residues. CDR3 nucleotides: TGTGCCAGCAGCTTCTCACCGACAGATATGAACACTGAAGCTTTCTTT. It codes for CASSFSPTDMNTEAFF.

The chain carries TRBV7-9 and TRBJ1-1; TRBD1 might be the D (5 bases). CDR1 is SEHNR, CDR2 FQNEAQ, per germline (reference sequence). The CDR3 runs 14 residues. The V and J ends lost 5 bases and 5 bases respectively, with 15 bases between them. DNA of the CDR3: TGTGCCAGCAGCCCCCTTGGGGGGGGTACTGAAGCTTTCTTT. As protein: CASSPLGGGTEAFF.

This chain uses TRBV29-1 with TRBJ2-2; the D gene is possibly TRBD1 (6 bases). CDR1 is SQVTM and CDR2 is ANQGSEA in the germline V gene. Trimming left V 7 bases short and J 6 bases short, with 12 bases between. CDR3 size: 12 residues. Written as DNA, the CDR3 is TGCAGCGGGGCACAGGGATCCGGGGAGCTGTTTTTT. Protein: CSGAQGSGELFF.

This clone occurred once. The chain joins TRBV2 to TRBJ1-1; TRBD1 might be the D (5 bases). The CDR3 has 13 residues. Trimming took 1 base from V and 4 from J, leaving 7 bases between them. Germline V gives CDR1 SNHLY, CDR2 FYNNEI. CDR3 amino acids: CASSEGRGTEAFF. As DNA, the CDR3 is TGTGCCAGCAGTGAAGGGAGGGGCACTGAAGCTTTCTTT. Together with reference TRBV2 and TRBJ1-1, the CDR3 gives the full variable domain: EPEVTQTPSHQVTQMGQEVILRCVPISNHLYFYWYRQILGQKVEFLVSFYNNEISEKSEIFDDQFSVERPDGSNFTLKIRSTKLEDSAMYFCASSEGRGTEAFFGQGTRLTVV.

The chain combines TRBV18 with TRBJ2-7; weak D call: TRBD2 (5 bases). Trimming stripped 3 bases from V and 0 bases from J, with 12 bases between. Germline lookup yields CDR1 KGHSH and CDR2 LQKENI. The CDR3 runs to 15 residues. Here the CDR3 reads CASSPSGLISYEQYF. CDR3 DNA sequence: TGTGCCAGCTCACCCTCTGGACTGATCTCCTACGAGCAGTACTTC.

The genes are TRBV7-9 and TRBJ1-4, with D uncertain. V lost 5 bases, J lost 10 bases, and 17 bases lay in between. Looked up from germline, CDR1 is SEHNR and CDR2 is FQNEAQ (reference sequence). The CDR3 is made up of 14 amino acids. CDR3 in DNA: TGTGCCAGCAGCCCTCGGGATGCCCGGCGAAAACTGTTTTTT. Protein sequence: CASSPRDARRKLFF.

V gene TRBV6-4 combines with J gene TRBJ1-4, with TRBD1 matching 7 bases. V was pared by 3 bases and J by 2 bases, with 0 bases of the junction left unmatched. The length of the CDR3 is 14 residues. Germline CDR1 reads MRHNA; CDR2 reads SNTAGT. CDR3 in amino acids: CASSEQGTNEKLFF. DNA of the CDR3: TGTGCCAGCAGTGAACAGGGGACTAATGAAAAACTGTTTTTT.

This rearrangement joins TRBV10-3 to TRBJ2-5; 12 positions agree with TRBD1. With 6 bases clipped from V and 6 bases from J, the junction kept 5 bases outside the gene matches. The CDR3 spans 14 residues. In germline, CDR1 is ENHRY, CDR2 SYGVKD. This CDR3 reads CAIRGTGGRQTQYF. The CDR3 DNA reads as TGTGCCATCAGGGGGACAGGGGGCCGTCAGACCCAGTACTTC.